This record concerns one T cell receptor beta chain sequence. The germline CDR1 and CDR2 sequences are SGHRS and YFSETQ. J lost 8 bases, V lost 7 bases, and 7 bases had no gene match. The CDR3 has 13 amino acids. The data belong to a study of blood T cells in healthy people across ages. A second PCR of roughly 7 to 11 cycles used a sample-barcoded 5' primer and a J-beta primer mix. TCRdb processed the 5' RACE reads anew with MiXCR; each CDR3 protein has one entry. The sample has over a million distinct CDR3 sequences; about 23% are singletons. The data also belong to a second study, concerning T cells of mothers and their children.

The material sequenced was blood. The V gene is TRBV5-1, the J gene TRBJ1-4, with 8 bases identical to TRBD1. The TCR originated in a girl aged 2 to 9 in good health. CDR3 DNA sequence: TGCGCCAGCCGACAGGGGACGGAAGAAAAACTGTTTTTT. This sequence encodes CASRQGTEEKLFF.